The clone carrying this TCR beta chain was picked up a small number of times. Its antigen is currently unknown. The source of the sample is a study of T cell repertoires in cytomegalovirus infection. Study observations and caveats: HLA-C-restricted CMV clonotypes gave the most frequent clonotype in two of eight donors.

The ends lost 3 bases at V and 8 bases at J; junction bases unmatched: 10. This CDR3 is 15 amino acids long. Germline V lookup: CDR1 LNHDA, CDR2 SQIVND (reference sequence). MiXCR, run by TCRdb on the reads, gives a single entry per CDR3 protein. The sample lists some 280,000 distinct CDR3 sequences; about 13% were seen once. The V and J genes are TRBV19 and TRBJ2-1, with 7 bases identical to TRBD1. This receptor was identified in a human donor in good health (CMV status not recorded). Some clones in this sample may be carry-over from other donors' samples. Sequencing was performed on PBMCs. CDR3 nucleotide sequence: TGTGCCAGTAGTATCCCGACAGGGATGATGGATGAGCAGTTCTTC. This translates into CASSIPTGMMDEQFF.